This T cell receptor (beta chain) was recorded in a study of T cell responses to AZD1222 COVID-19 vaccine. Worth noting for this clone: The antigen remains unidentified.

Findings of the study overall: Possibly, clonal diversity was underestimated; donors were largely white British and included more females. Spike-specific TCRs gained breadth and depth after people received two AZD1222 doses.

Using immunoSEQ multiplex PCR, the repertoire was profiled, and TCRdb retains in-frame clones only, with some absent. The sample shows approximately 150,000 clones, about nine tenths of them seen only once. The input for sequencing was peripheral blood, taken on day 0 of AZD1222 vaccination. This receptor was identified in an adult in good health.

The CDR3 loop is CASSFDPRGRNTIYF. CDR3 in DNA: TGTGCCAGTAGTTTCGATCCGCGGGGGAGAAACACCATATATTTT. The genes are TRBV19 and TRBJ1-3; D may be TRBD1 (5 bases). Germline CDR1 is LNHDA and CDR2 is SQIVND (reference sequence). CDR3 length: 15 amino acids. V lost 5 bases, J lost 5 bases, and 16 bases lay in between.